These T cell receptor beta chains were read from a single sample in a study of molecular identifiers for immune sequencing clone quantification. MiXCR, applied by TCRdb to the PCR reads, yields one record per CDR3 protein. The table records under 100,000 distinct CDR3 sequences, 20% to 30% of them present only once. Sequencing was carried out using naive CD8+ T cells from blood, with Jurkat cell RNA spiked in. The receptor source for this set is a human donor in good health. Some libraries in this study had Jurkat cell RNA spiked in. Both conserved end residues are part of each CDR3. Fields, in order: J gene, D gene, V gene, clone size, CDR3 protein, CDR3 DNA. A D gene is named only where the DNA matches it firmly. Not every row has a clone size; where given, it reads once, few, many or a size class.

J gene: TRBJ2-7; D gene: NA; V gene: TRBV6-5; clone size: many; CDR3 protein: CASSYSVGKDEQYF; CDR3 DNA: TGTGCCAGCAGTTACTCGGTAGGCAAAGACGAGCAGTACTTC
J gene: TRBJ2-2; D gene: TRBD2; V gene: TRBV7-9; clone size: many; CDR3 protein: CASSPVRREPGELFF; CDR3 DNA: TGTGCCAGCAGCCCTGTAAGGCGGGAGCCCGGGGAGCTGTTTTTT
J gene: TRBJ2-7; D gene: TRBD2; V gene: TRBV7-2; clone size: many; CDR3 protein: CASSLGAREGLYEQYF; CDR3 DNA: TGTGCCAGCAGCTTAGGCGCCCGGGAGGGCCTCTACGAGCAGTACTTC
J gene: TRBJ1-2; D gene: NA; V gene: TRBV19; clone size: NA; CDR3 protein: CASSAGLYGYTF; CDR3 DNA: TGTGCCAGTAGTGCCGGGCTTTATGGCTACACCTTC
J gene: TRBJ2-7; D gene: NA; V gene: TRBV5-6; clone size: once; CDR3 protein: CASSLEGRISSYEQYF; CDR3 DNA: TGTGCCAGCAGCTTAGAGGGCCGCATATCCTCCTACGAGCAGTACTTC
J gene: TRBJ2-1; D gene: NA; V gene: TRBV7-8; clone size: many; CDR3 protein: CASSSGTSSYNEQFF; CDR3 DNA: TGTGCCAGCAGCTCCGGGACGAGCTCCTACAATGAGCAGTTCTTC
J gene: TRBJ2-1; D gene: TRBD2; V gene: TRBV2; clone size: NA; CDR3 protein: CASSRTSGVFGEQLF; CDR3 DNA: TGTGCCAGCAGCCGTACTAGCGGGGTCTTTGGCGAGCAGCTCTTC
J gene: TRBJ1-6; D gene: TRBD1; V gene: TRBV12-3/TRBV12-4; clone size: many; CDR3 protein: CASSLSDRAVSPLHF; CDR3 DNA: TGTGCCAGCAGTTTATCCGACAGGGCGGTTTCACCCCTCCACTTT
J gene: TRBJ2-2; D gene: NA; V gene: TRBV6-2/TRBV6-3; clone size: few; CDR3 protein: CATLLTGLNTGELFF; CDR3 DNA: TGTGCCACGCTCCTGACAGGTTTGAACACCGGGGAGCTGTTTTTT
J gene: TRBJ2-7; D gene: NA; V gene: TRBV12-3/TRBV12-4; clone size: many; CDR3 protein: CASSLEDSNSYEQYF; CDR3 DNA: TGTGCCAGCAGTTTAGAGGACAGCAATTCCTACGAGCAGTACTTC
J gene: TRBJ2-3; D gene: NA; V gene: TRBV7-9; clone size: NA; CDR3 protein: CASSSMDPYPRGDTQYF; CDR3 DNA: TGTGCCAGCAGCTCCATGGATCCCTACCCCCGGGGAGATACGCAGTATTTT
J gene: TRBJ2-7; D gene: NA; V gene: TRBV27; clone size: many; CDR3 protein: CASSLSRGRYEQYF; CDR3 DNA: TGTGCCAGCAGTTTATCTCGGGGGCGGTACGAGCAGTACTTC
J gene: TRBJ2-2; D gene: TRBD1; V gene: TRBV4-3; clone size: NA; CDR3 protein: CASSQDPGQGLNTGELFF; CDR3 DNA: TGCGCCAGCAGCCAAGATCCCGGACAGGGGTTGAACACCGGGGAGCTGTTTTTT
J gene: TRBJ2-7; D gene: NA; V gene: TRBV7-2; clone size: many; CDR3 protein: CASSLATGSSYEQYF; CDR3 DNA: TGTGCCAGCAGCTTAGCCACAGGGAGCTCCTACGAGCAGTACTTC
J gene: TRBJ2-3; D gene: TRBD2; V gene: TRBV5-6; clone size: few; CDR3 protein: CASSTLAGYNTDTQYF; CDR3 DNA: TGTGCCAGCAGCACATTAGCGGGATACAACACAGATACGCAGTATTTT
J gene: TRBJ2-7; D gene: NA; V gene: TRBV7-6; clone size: NA; CDR3 protein: CASSPPGFNYEQYF; CDR3 DNA: TGTGCCAGCAGCCCCCCGGGGTTTAACTACGAGCAGTACTTC
J gene: TRBJ2-3; D gene: NA; V gene: TRBV28; clone size: many; CDR3 protein: CASSARGGAPTDTQYF; CDR3 DNA: TGTGCCAGCAGTGCCAGGGGCGGGGCACCTACAGATACGCAGTATTTT
J gene: TRBJ2-7; D gene: NA; V gene: TRBV21-1; clone size: few; CDR3 protein: CASCTTGLAGASFQYF; CDR3 DNA: TGTGCCAGCTGCACCACGGGACTAGCGGGAGCTAGTTTCCAGTACTTC
J gene: TRBJ2-7; D gene: TRBD1; V gene: TRBV6-2/TRBV6-3; clone size: few; CDR3 protein: CASSQPGQGFSYEQYF; CDR3 DNA: TGTGCCAGCAGTCAGCCGGGACAGGGCTTCTCCTACGAGCAGTACTTC
J gene: TRBJ2-2; D gene: NA; V gene: TRBV7-3; clone size: NA; CDR3 protein: CASSPLGPGELFF; CDR3 DNA: TGTGCCAGCAGCCCCCTTGGGCCCGGGGAGCTGTTTTTT
J gene: TRBJ2-2; D gene: NA; V gene: TRBV27; clone size: NA; CDR3 protein: CASSLYARTGNTGELFF; CDR3 DNA: TGTGCCAGCAGTTTATATGCCCGAACAGGGAACACCGGGGAGCTGTTTTTT
J gene: TRBJ1-3; D gene: TRBD1; V gene: TRBV6-5; clone size: few; CDR3 protein: CASSQGQTSGNTIYF; CDR3 DNA: TGTGCCAGCAGCCAGGGACAGACCTCTGGAAACACCATATATTTT
J gene: TRBJ2-5; D gene: NA; V gene: TRBV4-1; clone size: NA; CDR3 protein: CASSQKGEETQYF; CDR3 DNA: TGCGCCAGCAGCCAAAAAGGAGAAGAGACCCAGTACTTC
J gene: TRBJ2-3; D gene: NA; V gene: TRBV4-1; clone size: many; CDR3 protein: CASSPWGGGTDTQYF; CDR3 DNA: TGCGCCAGCAGCCCATGGGGCGGAGGCACAGATACGCAGTATTTT
J gene: TRBJ1-2; D gene: NA; V gene: TRBV4-3; clone size: NA; CDR3 protein: CASSQEESGYGYTF; CDR3 DNA: TGCGCCAGCAGCCAAGAGGAGAGTGGCTATGGCTACACCTTC
J gene: TRBJ2-5; D gene: NA; V gene: TRBV29-1; clone size: few; CDR3 protein: CSASVAGVAETQYF; CDR3 DNA: TGCAGCGCGTCTGTGGCAGGGGTTGCAGAGACCCAGTACTTC
J gene: TRBJ2-4; D gene: TRBD2; V gene: TRBV6-1; clone size: many; CDR3 protein: CASTASGRWAKNIQYF; CDR3 DNA: TGTGCCAGCACTGCTAGCGGGAGATGGGCCAAAAACATTCAGTACTTC
J gene: TRBJ2-1; D gene: NA; V gene: TRBV29-1; clone size: many; CDR3 protein: CSVGLEAPFGEQFF; CDR3 DNA: TGCAGCGTTGGGCTGGAGGCACCGTTCGGTGAGCAGTTCTTC
J gene: TRBJ2-3; D gene: NA; V gene: TRBV6-6; clone size: many; CDR3 protein: CASSYTSPTDTQYF; CDR3 DNA: TGTGCCAGCAGTTACACTTCCCCCACAGATACGCAGTATTTT
J gene: TRBJ2-1; D gene: NA; V gene: TRBV4-3; clone size: few; CDR3 protein: CASSLMKGGVNNEQFF; CDR3 DNA: TGCGCCAGCAGTCTGATGAAGGGCGGGGTTAACAATGAGCAGTTCTTC
J gene: TRBJ2-3; D gene: NA; V gene: TRBV6-7; clone size: NA; CDR3 protein: CASSYRRGRTDTQYF; CDR3 DNA: TGTGCCAGCAGTTACAGGCGGGGGCGCACAGATACGCAGTATTTT
J gene: TRBJ2-3; D gene: TRBD2; V gene: TRBV6-2/TRBV6-3; clone size: NA; CDR3 protein: CASSYSGGGDTQYF; CDR3 DNA: TGTGCCAGCAGTTACAGCGGGGGCGGAGATACGCAGTATTTT
J gene: TRBJ1-1; D gene: NA; V gene: TRBV4-3; clone size: many; CDR3 protein: CASSPGTRRLNTEAFF; CDR3 DNA: TGCGCCAGCAGCCCCGGTACGAGGCGATTGAACACTGAAGCTTTCTTT
J gene: TRBJ2-7; D gene: NA; V gene: TRBV27; clone size: few; CDR3 protein: CASSLNTGGLYYEQYF; CDR3 DNA: TGTGCCAGCAGTTTAAATACCGGCGGACTTTACTACGAGCAGTACTTC
J gene: TRBJ2-4; D gene: NA; V gene: TRBV6-2/TRBV6-3; clone size: many; CDR3 protein: CASSMKNIQYF; CDR3 DNA: TGTGCCAGCAGTATGAAAAACATTCAGTACTTC
J gene: TRBJ1-5; D gene: TRBD1; V gene: TRBV6-2/TRBV6-3; clone size: NA; CDR3 protein: CASSCPDRASNQPQHF; CDR3 DNA: TGTGCCAGCAGTTGCCCGGACAGGGCTAGCAATCAGCCCCAGCATTTT
J gene: TRBJ2-7; D gene: NA; V gene: TRBV7-2; clone size: NA; CDR3 protein: CASSFDTGPYEQYF; CDR3 DNA: TGTGCCAGCAGCTTTGACACTGGACCCTACGAGCAGTACTTC
J gene: TRBJ2-3; D gene: TRBD2; V gene: TRBV20-1; clone size: many; CDR3 protein: CSARELAGTDTQYF; CDR3 DNA: TGCAGTGCTAGAGAACTAGCGGGCACAGATACGCAGTATTTT
J gene: TRBJ1-1; D gene: NA; V gene: TRBV12-3/TRBV12-4; clone size: many; CDR3 protein: CASSQGTNTEAFF; CDR3 DNA: TGTGCCAGCAGTCAGGGGACGAACACTGAAGCTTTCTTT
J gene: TRBJ2-7; D gene: TRBD2; V gene: TRBV27; clone size: once; CDR3 protein: CASSWAGGVVDYEQYF; CDR3 DNA: TGTGCCAGCAGTTGGGCGGGAGGGGTAGTAGACTACGAGCAGTACTTC
J gene: TRBJ2-1; D gene: NA; V gene: TRBV15; clone size: NA; CDR3 protein: CATSRDPGNNEQFF; CDR3 DNA: TGTGCCACCAGCAGAGACCCAGGGAACAATGAGCAGTTCTTC